The clone carrying this TCR beta chain has at least ten counts. Germline V CDR1 and CDR2: DFQATT, SNEGSKA (reference sequence). V lost 2 bases to trimming and J lost 3 bases, with 21 bases between them. The CDR3 totals 17 residues. The data derive from a study of identical twins. TCRdb re-called the 5' RACE reads with MiXCR, one entry per CDR3 protein. The repertoire consists of under 300,000 distinct CDR3 sequences, with around 8.3% occurring once and the leading ten covering approximately 3%. The sample was also linked to a second study, of yellow fever vaccine responses in identical twins.

The chain links TRBV20-1 to TRBJ2-3; D is perhaps TRBD2 (6 bases). The source material was CD8+ T cells sorted from blood. The TCR originated in a woman under 30 in good health. The CDR3 coding sequence is TGCAGTGCTAGAACCTTGCGGCGGGGCCTAGCAACAGATACGCAGTATTTT. Translating it yields CSARTLRRGLATDTQYF.